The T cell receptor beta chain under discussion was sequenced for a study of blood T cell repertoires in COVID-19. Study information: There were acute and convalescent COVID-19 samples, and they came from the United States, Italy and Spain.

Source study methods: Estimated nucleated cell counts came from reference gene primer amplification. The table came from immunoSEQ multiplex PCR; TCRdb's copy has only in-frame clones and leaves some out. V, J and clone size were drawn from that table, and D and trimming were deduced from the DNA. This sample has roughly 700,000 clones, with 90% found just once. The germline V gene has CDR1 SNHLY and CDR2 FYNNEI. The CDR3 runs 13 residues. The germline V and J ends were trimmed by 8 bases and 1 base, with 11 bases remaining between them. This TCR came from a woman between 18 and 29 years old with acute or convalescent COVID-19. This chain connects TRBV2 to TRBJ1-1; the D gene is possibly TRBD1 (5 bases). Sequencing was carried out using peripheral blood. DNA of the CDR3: TGTGCCAGCCTGCCCGACAGGAACACTGAAGCTTTCTTT. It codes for CASLPDRNTEAFF.